Following are 2 T cell receptor beta chains from one sample sequenced in a study of T-cell reconstitution after alpha-beta-depleted transplantation in children (TCRdb year 2016). Libraries were prepared through PCR. Data came from an Illumina HiSeq 2500. TCR library preparation used molecular barcoding, with unique molecular identifiers applied to normalize quantification of the TCRbeta repertoire. TCRdb itself trimmed the public reads at Q25 with fastp, ran MiXCR and retained productive beta chains. Rows with a matching CDR3 protein are joined into one entry that keeps the most common DNA and genes. The table for this sample lists around 670,000 distinct CDR3 sequences; about 12% of them were counted only once. Together, the top ten hold 0.79% of the sample. This sample's treatment or condition label indicates: allogeneic hematopoietic cell transplantation with graft depleted of TCRalphabeta T cells and CD19 B cells.

The material sequenced was PBMCs, taken before TCRalphabeta/CD19-depleted stem cell transplant. The receptors come from a girl aged 2 to 10 with congenital amegakaryocytic thrombocytopenia, due to receive a stem cell transplant.

This clonotype was observed a handful of times. This chain joins TRBV7-2 and TRBJ1-2; a possible D gene is TRBD1 (5 bases). CDR1 is SGHTA and CDR2 is FQGNSA in the germline V gene. Trimming took 5 bases from V and 7 from J, leaving 17 bases between them. The CDR3 extends over 14 amino acids. The CDR3 nucleotides read TGTGCCAGCAGCCCCCCCGTGCAGGGCTTTGGCTACACCTTC. Its protein is CASSPPVQGFGYTF.

This clonotype has at least ten counts. The gene calls are TRBV5-6 and TRBJ2-1, with D perhaps given as TRBD1 or TRBD2 (5 bases each). The germline gives CDR1 SGHDT, CDR2 YYEEEE. The germline V and J ends were trimmed by 4 bases and 6 bases, with 23 bases remaining between them. The CDR3 length is 17 residues. The CDR3, as DNA: TGTGCCAGCAGCCTGGGACCGGGGAGAGACTACAGCAATGAGCAGTTCTTC. It encodes CASSLGPGRDYSNEQFF.